The sequence of this T cell receptor (beta chain) was determined in a study of blood T cell repertoires in COVID-19 (TCRdb year 2020). For the study in its entirety: Samples covering the acute and convalescent phases of COVID-19 were provided by collaborators in the United States, Italy and Spain. The prospective study material was composed of cDNA or gDNA derived from T cells, B-cell-depleted T cells, or PBMCs. The dataset comprised deeply sampled blood TCRbeta repertoires from subjects exposed to, actively infected with, or recovered from COVID-19. The repertoires were released in a freely available public database meant as a resource for research on the immune response to SARS-CoV-2. The samples were drawn from two sources: the first 160 participants of the ongoing ImmuneRACE study, and some 1,300 subjects contributed by 6 global collaborators. Nearly every sample came with metadata listing a de-identified subject ID, COVID-19 status, age in years and sex. Where available, HLA class I and class II types were obtained from metadata supplied by the sample provider rather than from assay-based typing.

TCRbeta CDR3 regions were amplified from genomic DNA using the immunoSEQ Assay, a bias-controlled multiplex PCR. From the authors' description of their analysis: The number of nucleated cells in each sample was estimated from the amplification of reference gene primers within the assay. To quantify the absolute abundance of each unique TCRbeta CDR3 rearrangement, sequence reads were collapsed and filtered. For each sample, productive Simpson clonality was calculated as the square root of Simpson's diversity index across productive rearrangements. TCRdb's version of the immuneACCESS table is confined to in-frame rearrangements and falls short of the full clone set. An unresolved V gene accounts for under half of the shortfall where checked; the remainder is of unknown origin. D and trimming were read from the DNA, whereas the V and J calls and clone size are those reported in that table. This sample is represented by 52,000 or so clones; around 84% of them were singletons. Of the sample, 25% to 30% is held by the ten largest clones.

Concerning this clone itself: Its antigen target is currently unknown. One base away there is no much larger clone; base qualities are not given.

Overall results and qualifications from the work: How much clinical and demographic metadata was included differed by source and by participant, and the metadata was provided uncurated.

From the cysteine up to the phenylalanine, the CDR3 has a length of 15 residues. Left in the record is the CDR3 DNA by itself, 45 bases read in frame from the first base. CDR1 and CDR2, looked up from the germline V gene, are MDHEN and SYDVKM. V is trimmed back by 5 bases and J by 3 bases, and the junction contains 5 bases that no gene match accounts for. Whole blood was collected in K2EDTA tubes by collaborating institutions according to the institutions' own protocols. Collaborator samples were shipped for TCRbeta analysis as frozen whole blood, isolated PBMCs, or DNA extracted from either sample type.

Recombination joined TRBV28 with TRBJ2-7; TRBD2 aligns with 12 central bases. This clonotype was obtained from a human donor in a cohort sampled during active COVID-19. The material sequenced was peripheral blood. The CDR3 here reads CASSRTSGNLYEQYF. The DNA sequence is given as TGTGCCAGCAGTCGGACTAGCGGGAACCTCTACGAGCAGTACTTC.